These T cell receptor beta chains were read from a single sample in a study of spatial heterogeneity in lung cancer. TCRdb re-analysed the 5' RACE reads in MiXCR, keeping a single row per CDR3 protein. The sample yields some 70,000 distinct CDR3 sequences, 13% seen once. Specimen: PBMCs, collected at surgery. These receptors were collected from a male donor with early-stage non-small cell lung cancer. Each CDR3 is given with its conserved first and last residue. The order of the fields is V gene, clone size, J gene, D gene, CDR3 DNA, CDR3 protein. The D gene is left open where the match is weak. Size is omitted from some rows. Given values are once, few, many or a class for expanded clones.

>TRBV10-3|few|TRBJ2-1|NA
TGTGCCATCAGCGCTCCCAATAGCAATGAGCAGTTCTTC
CAISAPNSNEQFF
>TRBV6-5|few|TRBJ2-3|TRBD2
TGTGCCAGCAGTTACCCAAGCGGGAGGGCAGATACGCAGTATTTT
CASSYPSGRADTQYF
>TRBV14|NA|TRBJ1-2|NA
TGTGCCAGCAGCCCAGGATACAACTATGGCTACACCTTC
CASSPGYNYGYTF
>TRBV5-1|NA|TRBJ1-1|TRBD1
TGCGCCAGCAGCCCGGGTCCGACAGGGGGCACTGAAGCTTTCTTT
CASSPGPTGGTEAFF
>TRBV30|NA|TRBJ1-5|NA
TGTGCCTGGAGTCAGATGGGGAAAGATCAGCCCCAGCATTTT
CAWSQMGKDQPQHF
>TRBV24-1|few|TRBJ1-1|NA
TGTGCCACCAGTGAGAAATGGCTGAACACTGAAGCTTTCTTT
CATSEKWLNTEAFF
>TRBV11-2|NA|TRBJ2-1|NA
TGTGCCAGCAGCCCCGGGGCGTCGCTAGGCCGTGAGCAGTTCTTC
CASSPGASLGREQFF
>TRBV29-1|NA|TRBJ2-7|TRBD1
TGCAGCGTTGAAAAGACAGGGGAGTCCTACGAGCAGTACTTC
CSVEKTGESYEQYF
>TRBV4-1|many|TRBJ2-3|TRBD2
TGCGCCAGCAGCGGCGAAGGGCAGGGACTAGTTAGCACAGATACGCAGTATTTT
CASSGEGQGLVSTDTQYF
>TRBV9|many|TRBJ2-7|NA
TGTGCCAGCAGCGAGACAGACACCTCTTACGAGCAGTACTTC
CASSETDTSYEQYF
>TRBV7-9|NA|TRBJ2-1|NA
TGTGCCAGCAGTCAACCTGGGACCTCGTACAATGAGCAGTTCTTC
CASSQPGTSYNEQFF
>TRBV6-5|NA|TRBJ1-2|TRBD1
TGTGCCAGCAGTGTGACAGGGGACTATGGCTACACCTTC
CASSVTGDYGYTF
>TRBV24-1|few|TRBJ2-2|NA
TGTGCCACCAGTTTATCGAGGAGCACCGGGGAGCTGTTTTTT
CATSLSRSTGELFF
>TRBV20-1|few|TRBJ1-5|NA
TGCAGTGCTAGAGATCGGTGGGACCGGGGCCGGCCCCAGCATTTT
CSARDRWDRGRPQHF
>TRBV6-5|NA|TRBJ1-2|NA
TGTGCCAGCAGTTACTCCGGGACCATATCTAACTATGGCTACACCTTC
CASSYSGTISNYGYTF
>TRBV19|NA|TRBJ1-2|NA
TGTGCCAGTAGGTCAAAGACAGACTGGGCTGGCTACACCTTC
CASRSKTDWAGYTF